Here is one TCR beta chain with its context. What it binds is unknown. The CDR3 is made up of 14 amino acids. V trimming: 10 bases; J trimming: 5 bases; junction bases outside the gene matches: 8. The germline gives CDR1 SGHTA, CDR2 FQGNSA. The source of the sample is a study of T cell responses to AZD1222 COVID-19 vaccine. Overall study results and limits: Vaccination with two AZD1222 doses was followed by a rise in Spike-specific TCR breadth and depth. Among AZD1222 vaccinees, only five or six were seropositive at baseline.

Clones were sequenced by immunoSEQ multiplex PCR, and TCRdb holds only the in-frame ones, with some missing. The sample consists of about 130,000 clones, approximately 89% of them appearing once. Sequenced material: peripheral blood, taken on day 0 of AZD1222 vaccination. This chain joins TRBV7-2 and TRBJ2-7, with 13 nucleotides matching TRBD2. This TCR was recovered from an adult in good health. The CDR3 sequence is CATEKTSGGNEQYF. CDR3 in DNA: TGTGCCACCGAGAAGACTAGCGGGGGGAACGAGCAGTACTTC.